The 7 T cell receptor beta chains below were found in one sample sequenced in a study of shared clonotypes between healthy human individuals. Clones were sequenced by immunoSEQ multiplex PCR, and TCRdb holds only the in-frame ones, with some missing. The table shows about 480,000 clones, with over 60% occurring only once. Sequencing input: PBMCs. Receptors were obtained from a woman aged 40 to 50 in good health. Some clones in this sample may be carry-over from other donors' samples.

The gene calls are TRBV29-1 and TRBJ2-2; the match to TRBD2 covers 10 bases. Germline V lookup: CDR1 SQVTM, CDR2 ANQGSEA. V lost 6 bases and J lost 0; bases outside the gene matches: 13. The CDR3 is made up of 18 amino acids. In DNA, the CDR3 is TGCAGCGTCTCCGGGACTAGCGCTAGGGCTTCGAACACCGGGGAGCTGTTTTTT. Encoded protein: CSVSGTSARASNTGELFF.

V usage is TRBV27 and J usage is TRBJ2-1; D call uncertain. V gave up 2 bases and J gave up 3 bases, with 11 bases separating them. The CDR3 length is 15 residues. Germline loops: CDR1 MNHEY, CDR2 SMNVEV (reference sequence). The CDR3 DNA is TGTGCCAGCAGTTTAGGCAGTCATCTCTACAATGAGCAGTTCTTC. Translated, it gives CASSLGSHLYNEQFF.

The chain has TRBV9 and TRBJ2-7; 7 bases align to TRBD2. V dropped 3 bases and J dropped 7; count of bases not matched to a gene: 7. Germline lookup yields CDR1 SGDLS and CDR2 YYNGEE. The CDR3 is 13 residues long. CDR3 DNA sequence: TGTGCCAGCAGCGCCTCGACTAGCATGGAGCAGTACTTC. Translating it yields CASSASTSMEQYF.

This clone was found once. The chain uses TRBV20-1 and TRBJ1-4; D is unresolved. This CDR3 has 11 amino acids. Germline values: CDR1 DFQATT, CDR2 SNEGSKA (reference sequence). The V and J ends lost 5 bases and 5 bases respectively, with 6 bases between them. The DNA for the CDR3 is TGCAGTGCTGGGGTCAATGAAAAACTGTTTTTT. It is translated as CSAGVNEKLFF.

The genes are TRBV28 and TRBJ2-5, with 8 bases identical to TRBD1. The J call may be mistaken, given a closer DNA end match to TRBJ2-7. This CDR3 spans 15 amino acids. CDR1 is MDHEN and CDR2 is SYDVKM in the germline V gene. CDR3 DNA: TGTGCCAGCAGCCGAGGGACAGGTTTTTCCTACGAGCAGTACTTC. This sequence encodes CASSRGTGFSYEQYF.

The rearrangement uses TRBV27 and TRBJ2-7; 8 bases map to TRBD2. Germline V gives CDR1 MNHEY, CDR2 SMNVEV (reference sequence). V lost 6 bases and J lost 5; bases outside the gene matches: 9. CDR3 length: 14 residues. CDR3 nucleotide sequence: TGTGCCAGCAGCCCCCAGCGGGAGATAAACGAGCAGTACTTC. Its translation: CASSPQREINEQYF.

V usage is TRBV7-3 and J usage is TRBJ2-1; the D is unclear. Germline loops: CDR1 SGHTA, CDR2 FQGTGA. The CDR3 has 14 amino acids. V dropped 2 bases and J dropped 6 bases, with 11 bases sitting between them. For the CDR3, the DNA is TGTGCCAGCAGCTTATGGGCTAGTGGCAATGAGCAGTTCTTC. It encodes CASSLWASGNEQFF.